This T cell receptor (beta chain) was captured in a study of blood T cell repertoires in COVID-19. Study-wide background: COVID-19 samples collected from the United States, Italy and Spain covered acute and convalescent phases.

Cohorts were based on clinical histories the participants reported. The CDR3 length is 15 residues. Trimming removed 3 bases from V and 3 bases from J; junction bases left unmatched: 7. CDR1 and CDR2 from the germline V gene are SGHRS and YFSETQ. Profiled with immunoSEQ multiplex PCR; TCRdb holds only in-frame clones, not every one. The sample includes more than 200,000 clones, approximately 84% seen only once; the top ten take about 1.7%. The V call is TRBV5-1, the J call TRBJ2-7, with 9 positions matching TRBD1. The sequenced sample consisted of PBMCs or T cells enriched from blood (not recorded which). This clonotype was obtained from a middle-aged man who had recovered from COVID-19. CDR3 region: CASSSDLGQGYEQYF. CDR3 DNA sequence: TGCGCCAGCAGCTCGGATCTGGGACAGGGCTACGAGCAGTACTTC.